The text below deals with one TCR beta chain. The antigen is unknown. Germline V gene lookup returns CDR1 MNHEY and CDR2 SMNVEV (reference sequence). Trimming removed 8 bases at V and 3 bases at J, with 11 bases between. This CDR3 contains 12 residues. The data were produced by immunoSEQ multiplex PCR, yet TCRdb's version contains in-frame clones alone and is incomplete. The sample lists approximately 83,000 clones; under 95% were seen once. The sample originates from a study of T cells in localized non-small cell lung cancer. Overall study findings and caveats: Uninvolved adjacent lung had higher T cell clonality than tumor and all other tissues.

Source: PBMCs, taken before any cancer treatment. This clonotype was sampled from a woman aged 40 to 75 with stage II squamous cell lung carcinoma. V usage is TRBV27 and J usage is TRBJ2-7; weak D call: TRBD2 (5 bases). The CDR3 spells CASRSGFYEQYF. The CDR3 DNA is TGTGCCAGCCGTTCGGGGTTCTACGAGCAGTACTTC.